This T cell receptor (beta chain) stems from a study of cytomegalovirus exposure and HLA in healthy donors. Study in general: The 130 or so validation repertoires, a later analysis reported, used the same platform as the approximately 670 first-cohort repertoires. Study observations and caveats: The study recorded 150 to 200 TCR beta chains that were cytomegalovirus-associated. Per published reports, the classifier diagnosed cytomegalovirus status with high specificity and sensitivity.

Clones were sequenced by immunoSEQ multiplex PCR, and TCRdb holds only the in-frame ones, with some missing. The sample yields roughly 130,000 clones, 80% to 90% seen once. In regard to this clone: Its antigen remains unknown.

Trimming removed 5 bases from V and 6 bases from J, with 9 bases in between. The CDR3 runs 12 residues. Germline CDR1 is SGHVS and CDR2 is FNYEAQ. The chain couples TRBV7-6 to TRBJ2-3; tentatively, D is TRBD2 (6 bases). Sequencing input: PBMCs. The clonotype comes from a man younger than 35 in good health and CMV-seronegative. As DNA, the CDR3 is TGTGCCAGCAGCCCCCGGGGGGATACGCAGTATTTT. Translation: CASSPRGDTQYF.